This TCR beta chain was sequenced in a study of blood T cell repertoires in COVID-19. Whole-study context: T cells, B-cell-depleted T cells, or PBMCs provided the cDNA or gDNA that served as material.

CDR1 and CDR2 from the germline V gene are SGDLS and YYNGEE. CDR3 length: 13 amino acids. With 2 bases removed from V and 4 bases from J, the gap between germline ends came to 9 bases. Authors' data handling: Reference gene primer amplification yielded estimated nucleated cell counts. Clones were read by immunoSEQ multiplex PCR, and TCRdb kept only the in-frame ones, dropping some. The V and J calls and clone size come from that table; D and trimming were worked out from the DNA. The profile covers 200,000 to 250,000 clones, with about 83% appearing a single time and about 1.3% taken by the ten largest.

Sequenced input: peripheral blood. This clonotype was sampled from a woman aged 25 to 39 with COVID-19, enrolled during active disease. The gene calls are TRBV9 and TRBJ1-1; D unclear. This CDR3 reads CASSVLEVTEAFF. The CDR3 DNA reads TGTGCCAGCAGCGTTTTAGAGGTCACTGAAGCTTTCTTT.